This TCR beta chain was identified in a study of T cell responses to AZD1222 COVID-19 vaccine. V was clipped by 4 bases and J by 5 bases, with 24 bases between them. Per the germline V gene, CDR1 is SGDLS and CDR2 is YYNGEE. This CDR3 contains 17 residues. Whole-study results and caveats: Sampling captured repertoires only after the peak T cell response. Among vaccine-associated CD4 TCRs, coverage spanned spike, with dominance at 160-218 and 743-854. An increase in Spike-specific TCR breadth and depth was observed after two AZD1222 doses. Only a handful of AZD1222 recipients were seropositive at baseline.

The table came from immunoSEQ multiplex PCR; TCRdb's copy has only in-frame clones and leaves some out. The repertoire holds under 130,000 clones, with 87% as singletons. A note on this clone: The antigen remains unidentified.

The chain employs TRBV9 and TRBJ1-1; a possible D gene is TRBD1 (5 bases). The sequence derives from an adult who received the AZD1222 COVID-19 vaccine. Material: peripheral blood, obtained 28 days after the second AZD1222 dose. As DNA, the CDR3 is TGTGCCAGCAGCCCGAATGCGGGGCTTTTAGAGCGGACTGAAGCTTTCTTT. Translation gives CASSPNAGLLERTEAFF.